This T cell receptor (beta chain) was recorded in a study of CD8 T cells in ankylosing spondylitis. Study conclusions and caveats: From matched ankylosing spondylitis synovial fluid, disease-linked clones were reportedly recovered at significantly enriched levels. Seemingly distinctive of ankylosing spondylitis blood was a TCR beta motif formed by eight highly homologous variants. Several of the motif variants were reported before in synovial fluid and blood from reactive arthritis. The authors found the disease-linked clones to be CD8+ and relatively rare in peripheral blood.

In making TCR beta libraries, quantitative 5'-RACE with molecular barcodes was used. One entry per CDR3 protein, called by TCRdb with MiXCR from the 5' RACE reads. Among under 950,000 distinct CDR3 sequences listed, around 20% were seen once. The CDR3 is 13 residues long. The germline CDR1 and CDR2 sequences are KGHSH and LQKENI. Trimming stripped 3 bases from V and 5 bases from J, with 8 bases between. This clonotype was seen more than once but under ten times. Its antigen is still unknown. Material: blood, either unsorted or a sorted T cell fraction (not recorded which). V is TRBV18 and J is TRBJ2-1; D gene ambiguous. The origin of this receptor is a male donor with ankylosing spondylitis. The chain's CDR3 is CASSPVKDNEQFF. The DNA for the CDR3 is TGTGCCAGCTCACCCGTCAAAGACAATGAGCAGTTCTTC. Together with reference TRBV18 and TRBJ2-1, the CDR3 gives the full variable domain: NAGVMQNPRHLVRRRGQEARLRCSPMKGHSHVYWYRQLPEEGLKFMVYLQKENIIDESGMPKERFSAEFPKEGPSILRIQQVVRGDSAAYFCASSPVKDNEQFFGPGTRLTVL.